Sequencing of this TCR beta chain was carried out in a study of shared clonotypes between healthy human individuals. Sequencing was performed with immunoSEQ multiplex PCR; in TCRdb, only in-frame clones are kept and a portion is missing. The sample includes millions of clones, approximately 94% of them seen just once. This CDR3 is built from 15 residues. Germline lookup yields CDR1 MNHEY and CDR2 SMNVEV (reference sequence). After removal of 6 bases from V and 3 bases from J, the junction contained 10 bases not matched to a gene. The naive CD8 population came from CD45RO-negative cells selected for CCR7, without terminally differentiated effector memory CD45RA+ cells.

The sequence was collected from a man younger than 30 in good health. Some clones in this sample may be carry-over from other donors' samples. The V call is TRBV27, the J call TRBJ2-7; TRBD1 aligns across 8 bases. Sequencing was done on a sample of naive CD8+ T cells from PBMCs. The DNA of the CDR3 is TGTGCCAGCAGCCTCACAGGGGGATCCGTCTACGAGCAGTACTTC. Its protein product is CASSLTGGSVYEQYF.